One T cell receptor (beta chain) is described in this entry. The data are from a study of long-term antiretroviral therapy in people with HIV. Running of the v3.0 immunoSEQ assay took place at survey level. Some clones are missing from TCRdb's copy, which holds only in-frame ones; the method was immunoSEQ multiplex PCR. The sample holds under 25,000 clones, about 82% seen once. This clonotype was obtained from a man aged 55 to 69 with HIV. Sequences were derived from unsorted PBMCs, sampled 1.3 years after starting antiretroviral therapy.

The CDR3 reads CASSYGTVDTQYF. The CDR3 DNA is TGTGCCAGCAGTTATGGGACAGTGGATACGCAGTATTTT. J is TRBJ2-3 and V is TRBV6-5; the match to TRBD1 covers 7 bases. The junction had 3 bases not matched to a gene; V was cut back by 3 bases and J by 6 bases. Germline V gene sequence: CDR1 MNHEY, CDR2 SVGAGI. CDR3 length: 13 residues.